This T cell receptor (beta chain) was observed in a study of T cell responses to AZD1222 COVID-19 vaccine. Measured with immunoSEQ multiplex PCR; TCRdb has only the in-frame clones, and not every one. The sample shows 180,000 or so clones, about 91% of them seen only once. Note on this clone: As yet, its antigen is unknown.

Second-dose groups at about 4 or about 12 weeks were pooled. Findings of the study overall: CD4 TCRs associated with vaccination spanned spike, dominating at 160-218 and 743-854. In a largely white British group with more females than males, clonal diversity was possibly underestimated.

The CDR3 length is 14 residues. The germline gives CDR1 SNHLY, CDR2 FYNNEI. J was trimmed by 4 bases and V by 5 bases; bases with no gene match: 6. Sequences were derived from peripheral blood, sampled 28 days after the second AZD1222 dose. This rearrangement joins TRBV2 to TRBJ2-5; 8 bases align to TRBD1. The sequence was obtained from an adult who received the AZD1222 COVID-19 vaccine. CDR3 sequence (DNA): TGTGCCAGCAGTAGACAGGGGCAGGGAGAGACCCAGTACTTC. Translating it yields CASSRQGQGETQYF.